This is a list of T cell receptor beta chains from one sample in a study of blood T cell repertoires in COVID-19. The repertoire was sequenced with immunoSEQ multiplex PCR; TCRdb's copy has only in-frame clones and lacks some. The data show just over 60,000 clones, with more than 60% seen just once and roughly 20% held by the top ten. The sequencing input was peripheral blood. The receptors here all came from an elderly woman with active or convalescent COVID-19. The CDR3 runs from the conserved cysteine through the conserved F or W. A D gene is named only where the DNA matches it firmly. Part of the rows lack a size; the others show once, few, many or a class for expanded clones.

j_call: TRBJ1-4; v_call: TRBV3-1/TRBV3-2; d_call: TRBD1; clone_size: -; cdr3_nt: TGTGCCAGCAGCCAAGGGACAGGGTATTCAGAAAAACTGTTTTTT; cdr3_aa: CASSQGTGYSEKLFF
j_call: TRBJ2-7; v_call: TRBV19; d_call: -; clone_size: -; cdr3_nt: TGTGCCAGTAGTATTGGGACACGGATGTGGTCCGAGCAGTACTTC; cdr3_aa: CASSIGTRMWSEQYF
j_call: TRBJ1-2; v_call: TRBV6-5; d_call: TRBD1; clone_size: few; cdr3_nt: TGTGCCAGCAGTTACTCGCAGGGGGCATGGGGCTACACCTTC; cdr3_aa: CASSYSQGAWGYTF
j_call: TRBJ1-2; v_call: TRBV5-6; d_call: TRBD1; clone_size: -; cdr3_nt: TGTGCCAGCAGCCAGGGGACAGCATACTATGGCTACACCTTC; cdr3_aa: CASSQGTAYYGYTF
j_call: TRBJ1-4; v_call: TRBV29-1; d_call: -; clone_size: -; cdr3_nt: TGCAGCGTTGCAGGGGCCCCGGGCGAAAAACTGTTTTTT; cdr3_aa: CSVAGAPGEKLFF
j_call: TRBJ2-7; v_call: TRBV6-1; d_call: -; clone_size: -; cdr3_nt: TGTGCCAGCAGTGAAGGAATGGCACTCCTAGCCTCGGAGCAGTACTTC; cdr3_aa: CASSEGMALLASEQYF
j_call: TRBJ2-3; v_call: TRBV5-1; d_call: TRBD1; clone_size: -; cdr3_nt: TGCGCCAGCAGCTTGGGACAGGGTAATACGCAGTATTTT; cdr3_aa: CASSLGQGNTQYF
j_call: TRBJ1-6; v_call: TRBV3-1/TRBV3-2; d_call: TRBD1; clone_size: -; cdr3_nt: TGTGCCAGCAGCCAAGCCCGACAGGGTTCACCCCTCCACTTT; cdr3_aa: CASSQARQGSPLHF
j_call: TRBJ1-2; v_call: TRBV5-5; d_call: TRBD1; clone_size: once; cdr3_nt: TGTGCCAGCAGCTCCGACAGGGTCGGCGGCTACACCTTC; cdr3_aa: CASSSDRVGGYTF
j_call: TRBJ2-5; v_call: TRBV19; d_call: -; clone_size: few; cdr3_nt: TGTGCCAGTAGTATGACATTTGAAGAGACCCAGTACTTC; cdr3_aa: CASSMTFEETQYF
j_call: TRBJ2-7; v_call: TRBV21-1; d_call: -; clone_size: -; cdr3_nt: TGTGCCAGCAGCAAAGCGCCGGCAGGGGTCTACGAGCAGTACTTC; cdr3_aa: CASSKAPAGVYEQYF
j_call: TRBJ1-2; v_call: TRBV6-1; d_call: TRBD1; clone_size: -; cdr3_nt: TGTGCCAGCAGTGTAAGCAGGGGGTACGGCTATGGCTACACCTTC; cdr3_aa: CASSVSRGYGYGYTF
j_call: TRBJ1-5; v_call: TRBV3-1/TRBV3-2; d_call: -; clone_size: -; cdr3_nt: TGTGCCAGCAGCCAGGTTGCGGGTCAGCCCCAGCATTTT; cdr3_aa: CASSQVAGQPQHF
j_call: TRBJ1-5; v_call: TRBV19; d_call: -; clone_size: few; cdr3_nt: TGTGCCAGTAGTCGGAAAGGACAGCTAGACAATCAGCCCCAGCATTTT; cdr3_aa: CASSRKGQLDNQPQHF
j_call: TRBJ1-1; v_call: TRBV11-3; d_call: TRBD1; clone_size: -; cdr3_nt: TGTGCCAGCAGCGTAGATGAAAGACAGGGGAACACTGAAGCTTTCTTT; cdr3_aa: CASSVDERQGNTEAFF
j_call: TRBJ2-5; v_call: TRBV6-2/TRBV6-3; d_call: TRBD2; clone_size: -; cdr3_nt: TGTGCCAGCAGTGGGACCGGGACTAGGCACGAGACCCAGTACTTC; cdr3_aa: CASSGTGTRHETQYF
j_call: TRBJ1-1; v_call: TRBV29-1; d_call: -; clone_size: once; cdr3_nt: TGCAGCGTCGCGGACATTACCATGAACACTGAAGCTTTCTTT; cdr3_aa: CSVADITMNTEAFF
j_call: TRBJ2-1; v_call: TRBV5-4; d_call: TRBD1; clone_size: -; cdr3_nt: TGTGCCAGCAGCTTGGCCGCAGGGGGCCGACCGCCCCGGAACAATGAGCAGTTCTTC; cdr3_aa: CASSLAAGGRPPRNNEQFF
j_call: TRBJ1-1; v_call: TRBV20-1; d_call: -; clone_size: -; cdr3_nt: TGCAGTGCTAGGCCAGGGACTGAAGCTTTCTTT; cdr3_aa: CSARPGTEAFF
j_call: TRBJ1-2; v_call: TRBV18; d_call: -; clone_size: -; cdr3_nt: TGTGCCAGCTCACCACAAGAAACAGCCGGAGGCTACACCTTC; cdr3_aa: CASSPQETAGGYTF
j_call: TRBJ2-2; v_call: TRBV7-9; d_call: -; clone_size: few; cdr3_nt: TGTGCCAGCACCCTGGGGGGTTACACCGGGGAGCTGTTTTTT; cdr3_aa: CASTLGGYTGELFF
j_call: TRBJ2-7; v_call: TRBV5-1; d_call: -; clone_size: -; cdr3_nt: TGCGCCAGCAGTGGGGAAGGGGTTGACGAGCAGTACTTC; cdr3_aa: CASSGEGVDEQYF
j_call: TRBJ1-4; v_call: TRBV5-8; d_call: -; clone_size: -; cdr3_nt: TGTGCCAGCAGCTCAGGGGCCTACTTGGCGGATGAAAAACTGTTTTTT; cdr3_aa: CASSSGAYLADEKLFF
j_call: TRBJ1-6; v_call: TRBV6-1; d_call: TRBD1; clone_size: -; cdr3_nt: TGTGCCAGCAGTGAAGCTAGTCAGGGGGTCTCACCCCTCCACTTT; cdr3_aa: CASSEASQGVSPLHF
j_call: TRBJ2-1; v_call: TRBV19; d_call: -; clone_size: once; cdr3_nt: TGTGCCAGTAGTATTTATAGCAGTGAGCAGTTCTTC; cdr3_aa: CASSIYSSEQFF
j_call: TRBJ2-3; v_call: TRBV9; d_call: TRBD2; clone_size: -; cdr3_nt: TGTGCCAGCAGCATGGGACTAGCAGATACGCAGTATTTT; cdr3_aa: CASSMGLADTQYF
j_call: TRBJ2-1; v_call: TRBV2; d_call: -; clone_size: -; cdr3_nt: TGTGCCAGCAGTGAAGCGGGCAGACTATCCGGCAATGAGCAGTTCTTC; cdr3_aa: CASSEAGRLSGNEQFF
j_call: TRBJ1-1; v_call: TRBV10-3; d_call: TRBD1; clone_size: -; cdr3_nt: TGTGCCATCAGTGACCCAGGACAGGGCGGATGGACTGAAGCTTTCTTT; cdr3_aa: CAISDPGQGGWTEAFF
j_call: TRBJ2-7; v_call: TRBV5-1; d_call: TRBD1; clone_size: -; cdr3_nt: TGCGCCAGCAGCGACGGGACAGGCCTAACCTACGAGCAGTACTTC; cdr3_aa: CASSDGTGLTYEQYF
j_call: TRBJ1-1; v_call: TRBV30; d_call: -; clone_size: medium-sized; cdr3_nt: TGTGCCTGGATATTGAACACTGAAGCTTTCTTT; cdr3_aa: CAWILNTEAFF
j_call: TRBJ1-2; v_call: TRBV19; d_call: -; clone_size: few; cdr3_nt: TGTGCCAGTCAGGGGAATGGCTACACCTTC; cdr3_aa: CASQGNGYTF
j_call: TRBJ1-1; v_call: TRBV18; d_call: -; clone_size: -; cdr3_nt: TGTGCCAGCACGGGGTACGAGCGGGGCCCGGGCACTGAAGCTTTCTTT; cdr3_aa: CASTGYERGPGTEAFF
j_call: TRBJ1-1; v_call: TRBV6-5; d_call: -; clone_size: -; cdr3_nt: TGTGCCAGCAGTTGGGCCAGGGGAGGGACTGAAGCTTTCTTT; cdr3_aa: CASSWARGGTEAFF
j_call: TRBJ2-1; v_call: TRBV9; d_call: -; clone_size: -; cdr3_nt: TGTGCCAGCAGCGTAGTTAAGGAGAGCGATGAGCAGTTCTTC; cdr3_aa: CASSVVKESDEQFF
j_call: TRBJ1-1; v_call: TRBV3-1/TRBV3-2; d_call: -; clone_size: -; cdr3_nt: TGTGCCAGCAGCCAAGATATCGGGAACACTGAAGCTTTCTTT; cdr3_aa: CASSQDIGNTEAFF
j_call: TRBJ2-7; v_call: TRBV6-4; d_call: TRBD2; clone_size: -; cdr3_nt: TGTGCCAGCAGTGTACTAGCGGGGTCTTCCTCCTACGAGCAGTACTTC; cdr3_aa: CASSVLAGSSSYEQYF
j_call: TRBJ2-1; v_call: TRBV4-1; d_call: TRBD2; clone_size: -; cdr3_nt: TGCGCCAGCAGCCCGGCTGAGCGGGGGGCTTACAATGAGCAGTTCTTC; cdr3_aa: CASSPAERGAYNEQFF
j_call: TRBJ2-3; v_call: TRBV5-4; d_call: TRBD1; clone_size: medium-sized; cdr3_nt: TGTGCCAGCAGCTTGCCGGGGACAGGTTTTAGGTCAGATACGCAGTATTTT; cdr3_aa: CASSLPGTGFRSDTQYF
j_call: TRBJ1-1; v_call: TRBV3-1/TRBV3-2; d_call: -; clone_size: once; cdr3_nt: TGTGCCAGCAGCGAGGCCCAACAGGCCTATACGGCTTTCTTT; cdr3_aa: CASSEAQQAYTAFF
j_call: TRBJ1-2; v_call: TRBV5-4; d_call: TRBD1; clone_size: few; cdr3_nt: TGTGCCAGCAGCTGGGGACAGGCTAGAAACTATGGCTACACCTTC; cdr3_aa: CASSWGQARNYGYTF
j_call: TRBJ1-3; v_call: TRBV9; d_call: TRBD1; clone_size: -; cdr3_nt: TGTGCCAGCAGCGTAGGCAGGGGGTCTCGCGGAAACACCATATATTTT; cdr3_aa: CASSVGRGSRGNTIYF
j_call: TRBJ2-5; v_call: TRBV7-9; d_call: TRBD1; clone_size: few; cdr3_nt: TGTGCCAGCAGCTGGGGGACAGGGGCTCAAGAGACCCAGTACTTC; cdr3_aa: CASSWGTGAQETQYF
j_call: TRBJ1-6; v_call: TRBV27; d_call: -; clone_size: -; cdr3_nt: TGTGCCAGCAGTTTCGCAGGGCCCGGGTATAATTCACCCCTCCACTTT; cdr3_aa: CASSFAGPGYNSPLHF
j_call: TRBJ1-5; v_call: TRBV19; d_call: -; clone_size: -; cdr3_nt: TGTGCCAGTAGTATGGGGGGTGGAAGGCCCCAGCATTTT; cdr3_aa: CASSMGGGRPQHF
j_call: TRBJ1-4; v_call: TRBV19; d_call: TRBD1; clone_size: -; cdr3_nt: TGTGCCAGTAGTTCGTCCGGGACAGGGAAGGAAAAACTGTTTTTT; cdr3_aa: CASSSSGTGKEKLFF
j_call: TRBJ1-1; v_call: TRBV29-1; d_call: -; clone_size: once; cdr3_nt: TGCAGCGCCGCGACAGTGGAGAACACTGAAGCTTTCTTT; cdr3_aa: CSAATVENTEAFF